The rows below give T cell receptor beta chains drawn from one sample of a study of glioma-infiltrating T cells after dendritic cell vaccination. TCRdb's copy holds only in-frame clones and misses some; the assay was immunoSEQ multiplex PCR. The sample holds about 87,000 clones; under 85% are singletons and the top ten take 6.8%. This specimen consisted of blood, obtained after dendritic cell vaccination. Receptor source: a human donor with glioblastoma. Both conserved end residues are part of each CDR3. The order of the fields is V gene, J gene, D gene, clone size, CDR3 DNA, CDR3 protein. The D gene is left open where the match is weak. Some rows mark clone size as missing; the rest say once, few, many or name a class of expanded clone.

TRBV7-2,TRBJ1-2,NA,NA,TGTGCCAGCAGCCCAAACGGTGCTAACTATGGCTACACCTTC,CASSPNGANYGYTF
TRBV13,TRBJ1-6,NA,NA,TGTGCCAGCAGCTTATGGACAGAAAATTCACCCCTCCACTTT,CASSLWTENSPLHF
TRBV6-1,TRBJ1-2,TRBD1,NA,TGTGCCAGCAGTGAAGCGGTCGGACAGGGCAGATATGGCTACACCTTC,CASSEAVGQGRYGYTF
TRBV27,TRBJ1-1,NA,NA,TGTGCCAGCACCACGTCAGGGGAAACTGAAGCTTTCTTT,CASTTSGETEAFF
TRBV7-2,TRBJ1-3,NA,NA,TGTGCCAGCAGCTTACAGGGATACACCATATATTTT,CASSLQGYTIYF
TRBV5-1,TRBJ2-1,NA,few,TGCGCCAGCAGCTTGGTCCAGGGTAGTGGTTTCGAGCAGTTCTTC,CASSLVQGSGFEQFF
TRBV18,TRBJ1-1,TRBD1,NA,TGTGCCAGCTCACAAACGACAGGGACGAACACTGAAGCTTTCTTT,CASSQTTGTNTEAFF
TRBV9,TRBJ2-3,TRBD2,NA,TGTGCCAGCAGCGCAGAAAGGACTAGCGATACGCAGTATTTT,CASSAERTSDTQYF
TRBV5-6,TRBJ1-5,NA,NA,TGTGCCAGCAGCACTATCAACCAGCCCCAGCATTTT,CASSTINQPQHF
TRBV29-1,TRBJ2-1,NA,once,TGCAGCACCGCTAGAGGGGGGGGATCCGAGGAGCAGTTCTTC,CSTARGGGSEEQFF
TRBV29-1,TRBJ1-1,NA,NA,TGCAGTGTGACAGTGATGAACACTGAAGCTTTCTTT,CSVTVMNTEAFF
TRBV7-9,TRBJ2-7,TRBD2,NA,TGTGCCAGCACCACAGCGGGGGTTGGCGACGAGCAGTACTTC,CASTTAGVGDEQYF
TRBV30,TRBJ1-6,NA,NA,TGTGCCTTCAGGGATTTGTATAATTCACCCCTCCACTTT,CAFRDLYNSPLHF
TRBV15,TRBJ2-2,NA,NA,TGTGCCACCAGTTTAAATATCGGGGAGCTGTTTTTT,CATSLNIGELFF
TRBV7-7,TRBJ2-5,TRBD2,NA,TGTGCTAGCAGCTTAACACTAGCGGGGGGGCAAGAGACCCAGTACTTC,CASSLTLAGGQETQYF
TRBV5-8,TRBJ1-2,NA,few,TGTGCCAGCAGCTTAGTGACAGAAACTAACTATGGCTACACCTTC,CASSLVTETNYGYTF
TRBV5-1,TRBJ1-1,NA,NA,TGCGCCAGCAGCTTGGGGACAACTTGGGACACTGAAGCTTTCTTT,CASSLGTTWDTEAFF
TRBV19,TRBJ2-2,NA,NA,TGTGCCAGTAGTATTACAGGTTTCACCGGGGAGCTGTTTTTT,CASSITGFTGELFF
TRBV5-4,TRBJ1-1,NA,NA,TGTGCCAGCAGCCCTTCGTGGGGGGGGATGAACACTGAAGCTTTCTTT,CASSPSWGGMNTEAFF
TRBV2,TRBJ2-1,TRBD2,NA,TGTGCCAGCAGTGCCCCGGGAAGTAGGCTAGCGGGGGGTGGCAATGAGCAGTTCTTC,CASSAPGSRLAGGGNEQFF
TRBV11-2,TRBJ1-2,NA,medium-sized,TGTGCCAGCAGCTTAGTTCAGGGTGGCTACACCTTC,CASSLVQGGYTF
TRBV30,TRBJ2-4,TRBD1,NA,TGTGCCTGGAGTACTTCCGGGACAGGGGCCAAAAACATTCAGTACTTC,CAWSTSGTGAKNIQYF
TRBV7-2,TRBJ2-7,TRBD2,NA,TGTGCCAGCGGACTAGCGGCTAATGAGCAGTACTTC,CASGLAANEQYF
TRBV7-9,TRBJ2-1,NA,NA,TGTGCCAGCAGCCCATACACGGAGGGCAATGAGCAGTTCTTC,CASSPYTEGNEQFF
TRBV7-2,TRBJ2-1,NA,NA,TGTGCCAGCAGCTTAAGGGCGGGGAGCTCCTACAATGAGCAGTTCTTC,CASSLRAGSSYNEQFF
TRBV5-1,TRBJ2-7,TRBD1,NA,TGCGCCAGCAGTCCGGACAGGGCCGTCCGCGAGCAGTACTTC,CASSPDRAVREQYF
TRBV5-1,TRBJ1-1,NA,NA,TGCGCCAGCAGCTTAACTCAGGGGAACACTGAAGCTTTCTTT,CASSLTQGNTEAFF
TRBV2,TRBJ1-2,TRBD1,few,TGTGCCAGCACCAGACAGGGATATGGCTACACCTTC,CASTRQGYGYTF
TRBV14,TRBJ1-4,TRBD1,NA,TGTGCCAGCAGCCACCGGGACAGGGGCGAAAAACTGTTTTTT,CASSHRDRGEKLFF
TRBV5-1,TRBJ1-3,NA,NA,TGCGCCAGCAGCTTGGTCGGACAGAGCTCTGGAAACACCATATATTTT,CASSLVGQSSGNTIYF
TRBV29-1,TRBJ1-1,TRBD1,NA,TGCAGCGTTGGAACAGGGGCGGGAACTGAAGCTTTCTTT,CSVGTGAGTEAFF
TRBV27,TRBJ1-2,NA,NA,TGTGCCAGCGGATACCCCACAGGAAACTATGGCTACACCTTC,CASGYPTGNYGYTF
TRBV5-1,TRBJ2-7,NA,NA,TGCGCCAGCAGCTTCAACACCGGAGGCGAGCAGTACTTC,CASSFNTGGEQYF
TRBV30,TRBJ1-4,NA,few,TGTGCCTGGAGTGTCGAGTCGGGGGAACTGTTTTTT,CAWSVESGELFF
TRBV7-3,TRBJ2-3,TRBD2,NA,TGTGCCAGCAGCGGAAAGACTAGCGGGGCGGGAGATACGCAGTATTTT,CASSGKTSGAGDTQYF
TRBV27,TRBJ2-3,TRBD1,NA,TGTGCCACCTCCCTAACGGGGGGACAGGGGACAGATACGCAGTATTTT,CATSLTGGQGTDTQYF
TRBV6-1,TRBJ1-3,NA,NA,TGTGCCAGCAGTGAAGGATCAGGGGCGGGTAACACCATATATTTT,CASSEGSGAGNTIYF
TRBV6-1,TRBJ2-7,TRBD1,once,TGTGCCAGCGGACAGGGCCTTCTTGCCTACGAGCAGTACTTC,CASGQGLLAYEQYF
TRBV2,TRBJ1-2,TRBD1,NA,TGTGCCAGCAGCCTCACTCAGGGGGAAGTCGATGGCTACACCTTC,CASSLTQGEVDGYTF
TRBV6-6,TRBJ1-1,TRBD1,NA,TGTGCCAGCAGTTGGGGACAGGGGAGAAACACTGAAGCTTTCTTT,CASSWGQGRNTEAFF
TRBV19,TRBJ1-3,NA,NA,TGTGCCAGTAGCCCACTCGAGGCCTCTGGAAACACCATATATTTT,CASSPLEASGNTIYF
TRBV10-3,TRBJ1-2,TRBD1,few,TGTGCCATCAGGCCTGACAGGGGGGTCGAAGGCTACACCTTC,CAIRPDRGVEGYTF
TRBV6-4,TRBJ2-6,NA,once,TGTGCCAGCACACGACAAAGTCGGGCCAACGTCCTGACTTTC,CASTRQSRANVLTF
TRBV13,TRBJ1-6,NA,NA,TGTGCCAGCAGCCCGAGACGTGGCGGAGTTAGAAATTCACCCCTCCACTTT,CASSPRRGGVRNSPLHF
TRBV6-4,TRBJ2-1,TRBD2,NA,TGTGCCAGCAGCGCTAGCGGGGGGGGCGATGAGCAGTTCTTC,CASSASGGGDEQFF
TRBV2,TRBJ1-3,TRBD1,few,TGTGCCAGCAGTGAAGGCGACAGGGTACTAAGGACCATATATTTT,CASSEGDRVLRTIYF
TRBV2,TRBJ2-3,NA,NA,TGTGCCAGCACCGAACTAGCAGTCAGCACAGATACGCAGTATTTT,CASTELAVSTDTQYF
TRBV5-6,TRBJ2-3,TRBD2,NA,TGTGCCAGCAGCTTGGGGTTGCGGGGGGGCCGGGGAGATACGCAGTATTTT,CASSLGLRGGRGDTQYF
TRBV4-2,TRBJ1-4,NA,NA,TGTGCCAGCAGCCAAGATCCGGCAGGGAGGGATGAAAAACTGTTTTTT,CASSQDPAGRDEKLFF
TRBV6-4,TRBJ2-2,TRBD1,NA,TGTGCCAGCAGTGACGGGACAGGGGGCACCGGGGAGCTGTTTTTT,CASSDGTGGTGELFF
TRBV5-4,TRBJ1-6,NA,NA,TGTGCCAGCAGCTTGGAAGGCGCGGGGTCACCCCTCCACTTT,CASSLEGAGSPLHF
TRBV6-5,TRBJ1-1,NA,NA,TGTGCCAGCAGTTCCCTAAACAGGGAGCCAAGTCCTGAAGCTTTCTTT,CASSSLNREPSPEAFF
TRBV7-7,TRBJ2-5,TRBD2,NA,TGTGCCAGCAGCTTGGGACTAGCGGGGGGGCAAGAGACCCAGTACTTC,CASSLGLAGGQETQYF
TRBV2,TRBJ2-5,TRBD1,NA,TGTGCCAGCAGCCTCGACAGGGGAAGGGAGACCCAGTACTTC,CASSLDRGRETQYF
TRBV19,TRBJ1-1,NA,NA,TGTGCCAGTAGTTGGGACAACATGAACACTGAAGCTTTCTTT,CASSWDNMNTEAFF
TRBV19,TRBJ2-6,TRBD1,once,TGTGCCAGTAGTCTTCCGGGACAGGGTAGCTCTGGGGCCAACGTCCTGACTTTC,CASSLPGQGSSGANVLTF
TRBV6-6,TRBJ2-7,NA,NA,TGTGCCAGCAGTTCACAGGGTTCTGGCGAGCAGTACTTC,CASSSQGSGEQYF
TRBV19,TRBJ1-5,TRBD1,few,TGTGCCAGTAGAAGACAGGGCTCACAGAATCAGCCCCAGCATTTT,CASRRQGSQNQPQHF
TRBV7-8,TRBJ2-1,TRBD2,NA,TGTGCCAGCAGCTTAGCGGTAAGCGGGGGGTACAATGAGCAGTTCTTC,CASSLAVSGGYNEQFF